This T cell receptor (beta chain) was identified during a study of CD8 T cells in Susac syndrome. RNA amounts of roughly 0.5 to 1 ug underwent reverse transcription with random hexamers. Amplification of TCR beta CDR3 spanned 54 Vbeta and 13 Jbeta via immunoSEQ multiplex PCR. TCRdb re-derived calls from the immunoSEQ multiplex PCR reads in MiXCR, one entry per CDR3 protein. The sample comprises about 150,000 distinct CDR3 sequences, 95% of which are singletons, and about 0.15% rests with the top ten. This clonotype was seen just once. V was pared by 0 bases and J by 4 bases, with 9 bases between. This CDR3 is built from 14 residues. Germline values: CDR1 SEHNR, CDR2 FQNEAQ (reference sequence).

The J gene is TRBJ1-2, the V gene TRBV7-9, with unresolved D. This TCR was recovered from a human donor with multiple sclerosis. Sequencing was performed on CD8+ T cells from PBMCs. CDR3 nucleotides: TGTGCCAGCAGCTTAGCGTCCGACCCCTATGGCTACACCTTC. The encoded protein is CASSLASDPYGYTF.